Below, 14 T cell receptor beta chains from the same sample are listed, as sequenced in a study of blood T cell repertoires in COVID-19 (TCRdb year 2020). Libraries were built with the immunoSEQ multiplex PCR assay. TCRdb holds this immuneACCESS table with in-frame rearrangements only. Some clones are missing; in checked studies, unresolved V genes explain under half, and the rest has no known cause. Present in this sample are tens of thousands of clones, 88% of which were seen just once. The leading ten clones occupy over 35% of the sample. Sample: peripheral blood. The receptor set was obtained from a human donor in a cohort sampled during active COVID-19.

The sample holds one count of this clone. V usage is TRBV19 and J usage is TRBJ2-7; no reliable D call. The CDR3 has 13 residues. The germline V gene has CDR1 LNHDA and CDR2 SQIVND (reference sequence). The V and J ends lost 3 bases and 3 bases respectively, with 9 bases between them. The CDR3 reads CASSMTDRYEQYF. DNA of the CDR3: TGTGCCAGTAGTATGACTGACCGCTACGAGCAGTACTTC.

This rearrangement joins TRBV6-6 to TRBJ1-2, with 7 bases that match TRBD1. CDR1 is MNHNY, CDR2 SVGAGI, per germline (reference sequence). There are 14 residues in the CDR3. Losses at the gene ends were 7 bases for V and 6 bases for J; bases not matched to a gene: 11. CDR3 coding DNA: TGTGCCAGCACGACCTATACAGGACAGGATGGCTACACCTTC. It translates to CASTTYTGQDGYTF.

This chain joins TRBV25-1 and TRBJ2-1; 7 bases agree with TRBD2. The CDR3 sequence is 15 residues long. Germline CDR1 is MGHDK and CDR2 is SYGVNS. J was trimmed by 0 bases and V by 2 bases; bases with no gene match: 1. The CDR3 loop is CASSEPSGSYNEQFF. CDR3 sequence (DNA): TGTGCCAGCAGTGAACCTAGCGGCTCCTACAATGAGCAGTTCTTC.

The rearrangement uses TRBV28 and TRBJ1-4; 12 nucleotides line up with TRBD1. V shed 6 bases, J shed 8 bases, and the junction held 7 bases outside the gene matches. The CDR3 spans 15 residues. CDR1 and CDR2 from the germline V gene are MDHEN and SYDVKM. The CDR3 loop reads CASSHGTGGKEKLFF. The DNA of the CDR3 is TGTGCCAGCAGCCACGGGACAGGGGGCAAGGAAAAACTGTTTTTT.

This rearrangement joins TRBV5-1 to TRBJ2-2, with D uncertain. Germline loops: CDR1 SGHRS, CDR2 YFSETQ. This CDR3 is 14 amino acids long. V lost 7 bases to trimming and J lost 6 bases, with 16 bases between them. The CDR3 nucleotides read TGCGCCAGCGGGCCCTCATGGATCGCCGGGGAGCTGTTTTTT. Encoded protein: CASGPSWIAGELFF.

The rearrangement links TRBV10-3 to TRBJ2-2, with 8 positions matching TRBD1. Looked up from germline, CDR1 is ENHRY and CDR2 is SYGVKD. CDR3 length: 15 amino acids. Trimming at V came to 10 bases and at J to 5 bases, leaving 12 bases not matched to a gene. CDR3 loop: CATTNGQGGTGELFF. The CDR3 coding sequence is TGTGCCACCACGAACGGACAGGGAGGTACCGGGGAGCTGTTTTTT.

This clone was observed a few times. The V gene is TRBV19, the J gene TRBJ2-7; the D is unclear. CDR1 LNHDA and CDR2 SQIVND come from the germline V gene (reference sequence). Trimming took off 7 bases at V and 2 bases at J, with 9 bases between the two ends. The CDR3 is made up of 12 amino acids. CDR3 loop: CASNRGPYEQYF. The CDR3 DNA is TGTGCCAGTAATCGCGGCCCCTACGAGCAGTACTTC. The whole variable domain, remainder taken from reference TRBV19 and TRBJ2-7, is DGGITQSPKYLFRKEGQNVTLSCEQNLNHDAMYWYRQDPGQGLRLIYYSQIVNDFQKGDIAEGYSVSREKKESFPLTVTSAQKNPTAFYLCASNRGPYEQYFGPGTRLTVT.

The V and J genes are TRBV5-1 and TRBJ2-5; 8 bases line up with TRBD1. The CDR3 extends over 14 amino acids. The junction had 6 bases not matched to a gene; V was cut back by 3 bases and J by 5 bases. Germline V gives CDR1 SGHRS, CDR2 YFSETQ. The CDR3 reads CASSSQGAGETQYF. The CDR3 DNA sequence: TGCGCCAGCAGCTCCCAGGGGGCGGGGGAGACCCAGTACTTC.

The gene calls are TRBV29-1 and TRBJ1-1; a weak D match, TRBD1 (6 bases). The CDR3 totals 19 residues. V lost 6 bases, J lost 2 bases, and 31 bases lay in between. Germline V gene data show CDR1 as SQVTM and CDR2 as ANQGSEA. In DNA, the CDR3 is TGCAGCGTCGTGGGTGCTAAATACAGGGTCCAATTCCTCAACACTGAAGCTTTCTTT. The encoded protein is CSVVGAKYRVQFLNTEAFF.

V and J are TRBV15 and TRBJ2-1; possible D gene TRBD2, 5 bases. CDR1 is LNHNV, CDR2 YYDKDF, per germline (reference sequence). The CDR3 runs to 14 residues. V lost 2 bases to trimming and J lost 3 bases, with 8 bases between them. This chain's CDR3 is CATSRLADYNEQFF. Written as DNA, the CDR3 is TGTGCCACCAGCAGACTAGCAGACTACAATGAGCAGTTCTTC.

The table lists this clone with a few counts. The chain employs TRBV7-9 and TRBJ1-1; D is uncertain. The CDR3 spans 15 residues. V was cut by 8 bases and J by 6 bases, with 22 bases left in between. The germline gives CDR1 SEHNR, CDR2 FQNEAQ (reference sequence). The CDR3 DNA follows: TGTGCCAGCGGAACCCAACTCGGGATTTCGCCTGAAGCTTTCTTT. This codes for CASGTQLGISPEAFF.

The chain carries TRBV29-1 and TRBJ1-1; 7 bases agree with TRBD1. The ends lost 7 bases at V and 4 bases at J; junction bases unmatched: 9. Germline lookup yields CDR1 SQVTM and CDR2 ANQGSEA. The CDR3 length is 13 residues. This CDR3 reads CSGTDREPTEAFF. In DNA form, the CDR3 reads TGCAGCGGGACAGACAGGGAGCCCACTGAAGCTTTCTTT.

Here the CDR3 DNA reads TGTGCCAGCAGACGGACAGGGGGAGGCTATGGCTACACCTTC. This codes for CASRRTGGGYGYTF. The chain has TRBV5-4 and TRBJ1-2; TRBD1 matches 10 bases. CDR1 is SGHNT and CDR2 is YYREEE in the germline V gene (reference sequence). The ends lost 5 bases at V and 4 bases at J; junction bases unmatched: 5. There are 14 residues in the CDR3.

This chain links TRBV18 with TRBJ2-2; TRBD1 is a possible D gene (5 bases). V lost 0 bases and J lost 4, with 9 bases in between. CDR3 size: 15 residues. Germline CDR1 is KGHSH and CDR2 is LQKENI. The DNA for the CDR3 is TGTGCCAGCTCACCACCGGCAGGGCCCACCGGGGAGCTGTTTTTT. It encodes CASSPPAGPTGELFF.